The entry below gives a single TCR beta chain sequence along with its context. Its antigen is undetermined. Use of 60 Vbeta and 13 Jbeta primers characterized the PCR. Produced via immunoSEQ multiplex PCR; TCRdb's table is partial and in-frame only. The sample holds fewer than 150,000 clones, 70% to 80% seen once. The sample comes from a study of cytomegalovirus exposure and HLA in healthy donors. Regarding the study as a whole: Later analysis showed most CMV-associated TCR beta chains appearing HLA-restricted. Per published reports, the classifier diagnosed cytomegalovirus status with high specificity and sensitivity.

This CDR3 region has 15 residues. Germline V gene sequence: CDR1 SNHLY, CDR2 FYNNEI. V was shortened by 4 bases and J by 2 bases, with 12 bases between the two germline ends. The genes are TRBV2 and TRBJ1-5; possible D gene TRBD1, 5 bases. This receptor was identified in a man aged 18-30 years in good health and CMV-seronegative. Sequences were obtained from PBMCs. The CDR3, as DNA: TGTGCCAGCAGTGTCTGGCAGGGTCGCAATCAGCCCCAGCATTTT. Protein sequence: CASSVWQGRNQPQHF.